The 31 T cell receptor beta chains reported below all come from one sample, sequenced in a study of shared clonotypes between healthy human individuals (dated by TCRdb to about 2020). The library was prepared using the immunoSEQ multiplex PCR assay. TCRdb's version of the immuneACCESS table is confined to in-frame rearrangements and falls short of the full clone set. An unresolved V gene accounts for under half of the shortfall where checked; the remainder is of unknown origin. The sample includes 2 million to 2.5 million clones, with around 95% observed a single time. Together, the top ten hold approximately 0.13% of the sample. The sample comprised naive CD4+ T cells sorted from blood. Read against the paper, the sample's cell subset or site label means: CD45RA+ positively selected. The origin of the receptors is a man aged 18 to 29 in good health.

The chain is built from TRBV10-3 and TRBJ1-2; 8 nucleotides align to TRBD1. This CDR3 has 14 residues. Germline CDR1 and CDR2: ENHRY and SYGVKD. V gave up 5 bases and J gave up 1 base; unmatched junction bases: 3. CDR3 in amino acids: CAISKTGDNYGYTF. The DNA for the CDR3 is TGTGCCATCAGTAAGACAGGGGATAACTATGGCTACACCTTC.

In the case of this clone: Its ends do not fully match the called genes, so a read error is possible. The chain has TRBV7-7 and TRBJ2-7; 8 positions match TRBD1. In germline, CDR1 is SSHAT, CDR2 FNYEAQ (reference sequence). The CDR3 spans 13 residues. CDR3 coding DNA: TGTGCTAGCAGCCGTGACAGGGGCTCCGAGCAGTACTTC. Its translation: CASSRDRGSEQYF.

This clone came up once. CDR3 residues: CASSVGGLIGTDTQYF. The CDR3 DNA reads as TGTGCCAGCAGCGTGGGGGGTCTTATCGGCACAGATACGCAGTATTTT. The J gene is TRBJ2-3, the V gene TRBV9; possibly TRBD2 for D (6 bases). CDR1 SGDLS and CDR2 YYNGEE come from the germline V gene. CDR3 length: 16 amino acids. The V end lost 2 bases, the J end lost 1 base, and 14 bases lay between the germline ends. Using reference TRBV9 and TRBJ2-3 for the parts outside the CDR3, the full variable domain is DSGVTQTPKHLITATGQRVTLRCSPRSGDLSVYWYQQSLDQGLQFLIQYYNGEERAKGNILERFSAQQFPDLHSELNLSSLELGDSALYFCASSVGGLIGTDTQYFGPGTRLTVL.

The chain employs TRBV10-3 and TRBJ1-1; D is unresolved. CDR1 and CDR2 from the germline V gene are ENHRY and SYGVKD. The CDR3 consists of 14 residues. Deletions cut 11 bases from V and 0 bases from J, with 16 bases between. CDR3 protein: CASCAQVMNTEAFF. CDR3 in DNA: TGTGCCTCGTGCGCCCAAGTTATGAACACTGAAGCTTTCTTT.

The gene calls are TRBV4-3 and TRBJ1-2; D call uncertain. The V end lost 1 base, the J end lost 5 bases, and 20 bases lay between the germline ends. The CDR3 consists of 17 residues. The germline V gene has CDR1 LGHNA and CDR2 YSLEER. The CDR3 sequence: CASSQGGKGLLSYGYTF. DNA of the CDR3: TGCGCCAGCAGCCAAGGTGGGAAGGGCTTATTATCTTATGGCTACACCTTC.

The V and J genes are TRBV6-6 and TRBJ1-1, with D uncertain. Looked up from germline, CDR1 is MNHNY and CDR2 is SVGAGI (reference sequence). This CDR3 contains 14 residues. Trimming cost V 6 bases and J 5 bases, with 16 bases left between them. CDR3 loop: CASSLNPLGTEAFF. The CDR3, as DNA: TGTGCCAGCAGCCTAAACCCCCTGGGGACTGAAGCTTTCTTT.

This clone was counted once. The rearrangement links TRBV4-2 to TRBJ2-3, with D unresolved. The CDR3 sequence is 15 residues long. The V gene lost 1 base and the J gene lost 6 bases, with 14 bases spanning the gap. Germline CDR1 reads LGHNA; CDR2 reads YNFKEQ. CDR3: CASSQARFIADTQYF. Written as DNA, the CDR3 is TGTGCCAGCAGCCAAGCTCGCTTTATTGCCGATACGCAGTATTTT.

The V call is TRBV28, the J call TRBJ2-3; 12 positions agree with TRBD1. Germline assignment: CDR1 MDHEN and CDR2 SYDVKM. Losses at the gene ends were 5 bases for V and 2 bases for J; bases not matched to a gene: 5. The CDR3 length is 16 residues. The DNA of the CDR3 is TGTGCCAGCAGTACGCCGGGACAGGGGGCCACAGATACGCAGTATTTT. Translated: CASSTPGQGATDTQYF.

The J gene is TRBJ1-2, the V gene TRBV25-1; a possible D gene is TRBD1 (5 bases). V lost 7 bases and J lost 10, with 13 bases in between. Germline V gene lookup returns CDR1 MGHDK and CDR2 SYGVNS. The CDR3 spans 11 residues. The CDR3 DNA is TGTGCCAGCACCCGGAGGGGTATCTACACCTTC. Residues: CASTRRGIYTF.

The chain couples TRBV29-1 to TRBJ2-1; 13 bases are shared with TRBD2. J was trimmed by 9 bases and V by 4 bases; bases with no gene match: 6. This CDR3 comprises 14 residues. Per the germline V gene, CDR1 is SQVTM and CDR2 is ANQGSEA. The CDR3 is CSVVRTSGRGEQFF. CDR3 coding DNA: TGCAGCGTTGTTCGGACTAGCGGGAGAGGTGAGCAGTTCTTC.

The CDR3 region is CASSFNGLAGGPRTDTQYF. The CDR3 DNA reads TGCGCCAGCAGCTTCAATGGACTAGCGGGAGGGCCGCGCACAGATACGCAGTATTTT. V gene TRBV5-1 combines with J gene TRBJ2-3; 15 bases are a match to TRBD2. This CDR3 has 19 residues. Unmatched junction bases numbered 8, after V lost 2 bases and J lost 1 base. Looked up from germline, CDR1 is SGHRS and CDR2 is YFSETQ.

This clone was detected only once. The rearrangement joins TRBV27 to TRBJ1-1, with TRBD1 matching 7 bases. Per the germline V gene, CDR1 is MNHEY and CDR2 is SMNVEV (reference sequence). Trimming removed 5 bases from V and 5 bases from J; junction bases left unmatched: 5. The CDR3 contains 13 residues. The CDR3 DNA is TGTGCCAGCAGTCCCTCAGGGGGAACTGAAGCTTTCTTT. It encodes CASSPSGGTEAFF.

V usage is TRBV30 and J usage is TRBJ2-6, with D possibly matching TRBD1 (6 bases). V lost 0 bases and J lost 1, with 13 bases in between. The CDR3 contains 17 residues. Germline loops: CDR1 GTSNPN, CDR2 SVGIG (reference sequence). CDR3: CAWSVDRIISGANVLTF. The CDR3 DNA is TGTGCCTGGAGTGTAGACAGGATAATATCTGGGGCCAACGTCCTGACTTTC.

This clone was counted only a few times. The chain carries TRBV30 and TRBJ1-1; D ambiguous. The CDR3 is 12 amino acids. V was shortened by 0 bases and J by 7 bases, with 9 bases between the two germline ends. Germline-derived CDR1 and CDR2 are GTSNPN and SVGIG (reference sequence). The CDR3 spells CAWSVGYREAFF. The CDR3 region has the DNA TGTGCCTGGAGTGTAGGCTATCGTGAAGCTTTCTTT.

This rearrangement joins TRBV6-1 to TRBJ2-2; TRBD2 matches at 7 bases. The CDR3 has 13 amino acids. Per the germline V gene, CDR1 is MNHNS and CDR2 is SASEGT. The ends lost 7 bases at V and 5 bases at J; junction bases unmatched: 4. The CDR3 sequence is CASILGGTGELFF. CDR3 bases: TGTGCCAGCATACTGGGGGGGACCGGGGAGCTGTTTTTT.

The chain has TRBV30 and TRBJ1-4; TRBD1 aligns across 7 bases. V lost 4 bases to trimming and J lost 8 bases; unmatched junction nucleotides: 13. CDR3 length equals 15 residues. Germline V lookup: CDR1 GTSNPN, CDR2 SVGIG (reference sequence). The CDR3 DNA reads TGTGCCTGGACTGAGTTAGGGGGCAGTGAGGAAAAACTGTTTTTT. It specifies CAWTELGGSEEKLFF.

The chain employs TRBV19 and TRBJ1-1; a weak D match, TRBD1 (5 bases). The V end was cut by 7 bases, the J end by 1 base, with 13 bases between. The germline V gene encodes CDR1 LNHDA and CDR2 SQIVND (reference sequence). This CDR3 spans 14 amino acids. The CDR3 loop is CASTPFTGNTEAFF. Here the CDR3 DNA reads TGTGCCAGTACCCCATTTACAGGGAACACTGAAGCTTTCTTT.

The chain recombines TRBV10-3 with TRBJ1-2; 7 positions match TRBD1. The CDR3 extends over 12 amino acids. Per germline, CDR1 ENHRY and CDR2 SYGVKD. The ends lost 11 bases at V and 3 bases at J; junction bases unmatched: 6. The CDR3 DNA is TGTGCCGCAGGGGGGAAGGACTATGGCTACACCTTC. It encodes CAAGGKDYGYTF.

Note on this clone: This same CDR3 is encoded by further DNA sequences in the sample. The chain uses TRBV28 and TRBJ1-2, with D possibly matching TRBD1 (5 bases). V lost 2 bases and J lost 2, with 9 bases in between. Per germline, CDR1 MDHEN and CDR2 SYDVKM. The CDR3 loop spans 14 amino acids. CDR3 sequence (DNA): TGTGCCAGCAGTTTAGGGGGTGGGAACTATGGCTACACCTTC. Translation: CASSLGGGNYGYTF.

This sequence joins TRBV10-3 and TRBJ1-5, with 7 nucleotides matching TRBD1. J was trimmed by 3 bases and V by 1 base; bases with no gene match: 3. This CDR3 region has 15 residues. Germline V lookup: CDR1 ENHRY, CDR2 SYGVKD. The CDR3 protein is CAISEFGQANQPQHF. Written as DNA, the CDR3 is TGTGCCATCAGTGAGTTCGGACAGGCCAATCAGCCCCAGCATTTT.

This chain links TRBV12-5 with TRBJ1-1; no clear D. V was trimmed by 0 bases and J by 10 bases, leaving 6 bases between them. Germline values: CDR1 LGHNT, CDR2 FRNRAP. This CDR3 region has 11 residues. CDR3: CASGLVRGAFF. As DNA, the CDR3 is TGTGCTAGTGGTTTGGTACGCGGAGCTTTCTTT.

This chain connects TRBV28 to TRBJ1-1; 9 bases map to TRBD1. With V trimmed by 4 bases and J by 3 bases, 6 bases remained unmatched. The CDR3 is made up of 15 amino acids. Germline values: CDR1 MDHEN, CDR2 SYDVKM. The CDR3 is CASSSTRQGDTEAFF. The CDR3, as DNA: TGTGCCAGCAGTTCCACTCGACAGGGGGACACTGAAGCTTTCTTT.

This rearrangement joins TRBV7-2 to TRBJ2-7; TRBD2 matches at 9 bases. The V segment lost 2 bases and the J segment 6 bases; nucleotides outside the gene matches: 2. Germline V gene sequence: CDR1 SGHTA, CDR2 FQGNSA. The CDR3 loop spans 13 amino acids. The CDR3 here is CASSLRGLAEQYF. The CDR3, as DNA: TGTGCCAGCAGCTTACGGGGACTAGCCGAGCAGTACTTC.

The V gene is TRBV6-1, the J gene TRBJ2-3, with D possibly TRBD2 on 5 matching bases. V was clipped by 4 bases and J by 0 bases, with 8 bases between them. The germline V gene encodes CDR1 MNHNS and CDR2 SASEGT. This CDR3 has 14 amino acids. CDR3 in amino acids: CASSALGSTDTQYF. CDR3 nucleotide sequence: TGTGCCAGCAGTGCACTAGGCAGCACAGATACGCAGTATTTT.

Regarding this clone: Other DNA sequences of this sample code for an identical CDR3. The CDR3 is CASSLDTGNTIYF. DNA for the CDR3: TGTGCCAGCAGCTTGGACACTGGAAACACCATATATTTT. The chain couples TRBV5-6 to TRBJ1-3, with D unclear. CDR3 size: 13 residues. Between the trimmed V and J ends, which lost 0 bases and 2 bases, there was a span of 3 bases. Germline CDR1 SGHDT, CDR2 YYEEEE.

With regard to this clone: The same CDR3 also results from other DNA sequences found in this sample. This chain joins TRBV18 and TRBJ2-5; no definite D call. Germline V gene sequence: CDR1 KGHSH, CDR2 LQKENI. The length of the CDR3 is 13 residues. Trimming left V 5 bases short and J 2 bases short, with 9 bases between. CDR3 sequence (DNA): TGTGCCAGCTCAAGGGCAGCACAAGAGACCCAGTACTTC. It specifies CASSRAAQETQYF.

The CDR3 region is CASSLVGTGDGNPQHF. The CDR3 DNA sequence: TGTGCCAGCAGCTTAGTGGGGACAGGGGATGGGAATCCCCAGCATTTT. The V and J genes are TRBV7-2 and TRBJ1-5; TRBD1 aligns across 10 bases. V gave up 1 base and J gave up 10 bases; unmatched junction bases: 10. The CDR3 has 16 residues. Germline V gene sequence: CDR1 SGHTA, CDR2 FQGNSA.

The gene calls are TRBV7-9 and TRBJ1-3; D ambiguous. CDR1 is SEHNR, CDR2 FQNEAQ, per germline (reference sequence). This CDR3 is built from 17 residues. Trimming stripped 2 bases from V and 0 bases from J, with 14 bases between. The CDR3 sequence is CASSLILRPDSGNTIYF. DNA of the CDR3: TGTGCCAGCAGCTTAATCCTTCGCCCTGACTCTGGAAACACCATATATTTT.

In this sample, this clone turned up once. The chain recombines TRBV28 with TRBJ2-2; 10 bases align to TRBD1. The CDR3 is made up of 17 amino acids. CDR1 and CDR2 from the germline V gene are MDHEN and SYDVKM. V trimming: 4 bases; J trimming: 5 bases; junction bases outside the gene matches: 10. The DNA for the CDR3 is TGTGCCAGCAGTTCAGTAGCCGGGACAGGGGCAACCGGGGAGCTGTTTTTT. Translation: CASSSVAGTGATGELFF.

Details on this clone: The sample contains more than one DNA sequence encoding this CDR3. This chain joins TRBV6-6 and TRBJ2-5; no clear D gene. Per the germline V gene, CDR1 is MNHNY and CDR2 is SVGAGI (reference sequence). The CDR3 length is 12 residues. Trimming removed 2 bases at V and 2 bases at J, with 3 bases between. CDR3 coding DNA: TGTGCCAGCAGTTACCCACAAGAGACCCAGTACTTC. Translated, it gives CASSYPQETQYF.

The chain uses TRBV6-5 and TRBJ1-2; tentatively, D is TRBD1 (6 bases). V dropped 5 bases and J dropped 0 bases, with 10 bases sitting between them. Germline CDR1 is MNHEY and CDR2 is SVGAGI. This CDR3 contains 14 residues. This CDR3 is CASSRTAANYGYTF. CDR3 nucleotide sequence: TGTGCCAGCAGTCGGACAGCAGCTAACTATGGCTACACCTTC.